The clone carrying this T cell receptor beta chain was counted many times. The data were obtained in a study of regulatory T cells in long-lasting Graves disease. Building the TCR beta libraries relied on iRepertoire HTBI primers, and CDR3 regions underwent Arm-PCR. TCRdb recomputed calls from the multiplex PCR reads with MiXCR, one row per CDR3 protein. The table shows around 500,000 distinct CDR3 sequences, with approximately 13% occurring only once. Time point specified: newly diagnosed GD, antithyroid drugs for less than 3 months. PBMC RNA served as the TCR library source. The germline V gene encodes CDR1 MNHEY and CDR2 SMNVEV (reference sequence). This CDR3 is 14 amino acids long. With V trimmed by 5 bases and J by 0 bases, 3 bases remained unmatched. This same sample was also taken into another study, of T cells in Graves' hyperthyroidism and ophthalmopathy. From that second work: HTBI primers were used for first-round RT-PCR of the TCR CDR3.

Here the sequenced sample was peripheral blood mononuclear cells (PBMCs), taken at new diagnosis, from a patient treated with antithyroid drugs. This chain links TRBV27 with TRBJ1-1; TRBD1 matches at 7 bases. This receptor was obtained from a young man with Graves disease. CDR3 sequence reads: CASSIDRVNTEAFF. The CDR3 nucleotides read TGTGCCAGCAGTATAGACAGGGTGAACACTGAAGCTTTCTTT.